The source of this TCR beta chain is a study of shared clonotypes between healthy human individuals. Sequencing was performed with immunoSEQ multiplex PCR; in TCRdb, only in-frame clones are kept and a portion is missing. The sample lists over a million clones, around 98.5% seen once, with 0.36% in the top ten. The V gene lost 0 bases and the J gene lost 5 bases, with 10 bases spanning the gap. The CDR3 totals 14 residues. CDR1 is ENHRY, CDR2 SYGVKD, per germline. As to this clone: The antigen remains unidentified.

Findings and caveats of the study: Researchers found naive subsets generally carried larger estimated richness than memory subsets.

This rearrangement joins TRBV10-3 to TRBJ2-5; D is unresolved. The clonotype comes from a man aged 30 to 39 in good health. The specimen was naive CD4+ T cells sorted from blood. Stated subset: CD45RA+ positively selected. As DNA, the CDR3 is TGTGCCATCAGTGAGTCTGGGGTAGGGGAGACCCAGTACTTC. Amino acids: CAISESGVGETQYF.